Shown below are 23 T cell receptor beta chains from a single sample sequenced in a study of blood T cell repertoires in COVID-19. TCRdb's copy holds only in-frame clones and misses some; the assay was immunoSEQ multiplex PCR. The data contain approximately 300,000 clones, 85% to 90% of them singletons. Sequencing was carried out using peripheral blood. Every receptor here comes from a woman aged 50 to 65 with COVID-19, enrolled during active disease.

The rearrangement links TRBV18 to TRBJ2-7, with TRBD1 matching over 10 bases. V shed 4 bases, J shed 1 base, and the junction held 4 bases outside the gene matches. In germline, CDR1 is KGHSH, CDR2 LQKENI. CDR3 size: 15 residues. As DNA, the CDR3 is TGTGCCAGCTCACTCGGACAGGGGGGGTCCTACGAGCAGTACTTC. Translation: CASSLGQGGSYEQYF.

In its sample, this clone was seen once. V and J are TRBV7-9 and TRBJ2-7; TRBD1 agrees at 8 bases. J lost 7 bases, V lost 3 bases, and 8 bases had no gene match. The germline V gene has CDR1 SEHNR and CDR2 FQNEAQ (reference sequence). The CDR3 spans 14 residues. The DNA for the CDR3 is TGTGCCAGCAGCTTTGGGCAGGGGGCGAGGGAGCAGTACTTC. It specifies CASSFGQGAREQYF.

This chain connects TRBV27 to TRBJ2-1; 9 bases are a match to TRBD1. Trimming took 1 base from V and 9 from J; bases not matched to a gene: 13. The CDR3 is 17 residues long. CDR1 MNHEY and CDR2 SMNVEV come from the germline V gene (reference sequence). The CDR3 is CASSLFLPGTGSGEQFF. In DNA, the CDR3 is TGTGCCAGCAGTTTATTTCTCCCCGGGACAGGGTCAGGTGAGCAGTTCTTC.

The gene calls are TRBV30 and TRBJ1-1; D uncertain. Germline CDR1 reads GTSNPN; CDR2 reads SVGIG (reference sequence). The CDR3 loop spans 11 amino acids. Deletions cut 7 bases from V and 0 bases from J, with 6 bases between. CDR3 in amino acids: CASRMNTEAFF. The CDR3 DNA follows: TGTGCCTCGCGTATGAACACTGAAGCTTTCTTT.

The CDR3 reads CASSLTGTGNTIYF. CDR3 sequence (DNA): TGTGCCAGTAGTTTGACAGGGACTGGAAACACCATATATTTT. This chain links TRBV19 with TRBJ1-3; 7 bases agree with TRBD1. The CDR3 loop spans 14 amino acids. Germline-derived CDR1 and CDR2 are LNHDA and SQIVND (reference sequence). Losses at the gene ends were 5 bases for V and 2 bases for J; bases not matched to a gene: 3.

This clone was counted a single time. The CDR3 DNA sequence: TGTGCCAGCAGTGAATTGTTCAGGTGGGCAGGTAGAAACACTGAAGCTTTCTTT. This codes for CASSELFRWAGRNTEAFF. This chain links TRBV6-1 with TRBJ1-1; unclear D gene. The V gene lost 2 bases and the J gene lost 2 bases, with 21 bases spanning the gap. The CDR3 sequence is 18 residues long. Per germline, CDR1 MNHNS and CDR2 SASEGT.

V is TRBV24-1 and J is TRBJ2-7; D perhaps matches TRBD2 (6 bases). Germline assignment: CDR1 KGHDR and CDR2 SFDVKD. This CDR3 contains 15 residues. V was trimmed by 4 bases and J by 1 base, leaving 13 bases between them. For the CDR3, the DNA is TGTGCCACCAGTGACCCGGCGGGGCTTTCCTACGAGCAGTACTTC. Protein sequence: CATSDPAGLSYEQYF.

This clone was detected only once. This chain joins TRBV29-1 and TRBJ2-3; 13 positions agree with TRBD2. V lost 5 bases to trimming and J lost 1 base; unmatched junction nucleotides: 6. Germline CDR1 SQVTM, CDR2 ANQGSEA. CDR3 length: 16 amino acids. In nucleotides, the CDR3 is TGCAGCGTTACCGGGACTAGCGGGATGGGCACAGATACGCAGTATTTT. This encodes CSVTGTSGMGTDTQYF.

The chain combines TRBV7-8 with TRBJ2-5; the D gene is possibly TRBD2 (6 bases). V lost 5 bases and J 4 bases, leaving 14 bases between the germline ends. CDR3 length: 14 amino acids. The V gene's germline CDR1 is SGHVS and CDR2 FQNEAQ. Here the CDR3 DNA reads TGTGCCAGCAGCACAGAGCGGGCCTCAGAGACCCAGTACTTC. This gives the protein CASSTERASETQYF.

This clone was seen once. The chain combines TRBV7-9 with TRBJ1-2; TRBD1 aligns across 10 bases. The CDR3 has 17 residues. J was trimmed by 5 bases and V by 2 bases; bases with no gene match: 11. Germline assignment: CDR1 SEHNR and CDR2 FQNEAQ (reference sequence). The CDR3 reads CASSLRDRGAAGYGYTF. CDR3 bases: TGTGCCAGCAGCTTACGGGACAGGGGAGCGGCTGGGTATGGCTACACCTTC.

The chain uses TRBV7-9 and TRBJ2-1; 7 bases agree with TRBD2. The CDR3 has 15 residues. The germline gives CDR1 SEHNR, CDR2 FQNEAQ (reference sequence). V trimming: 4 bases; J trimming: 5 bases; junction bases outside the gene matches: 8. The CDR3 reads CASSWAGTTNNEQFF. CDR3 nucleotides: TGTGCCAGCAGCTGGGCCGGGACTACCAACAATGAGCAGTTCTTC.

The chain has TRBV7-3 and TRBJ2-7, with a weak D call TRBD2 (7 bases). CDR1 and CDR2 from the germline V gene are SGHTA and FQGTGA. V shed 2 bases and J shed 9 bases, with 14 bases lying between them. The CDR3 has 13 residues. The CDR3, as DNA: TGTGCCAGCAGCTTATCGGGGGGCGCAGGGCAGTACTTC. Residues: CASSLSGGAGQYF. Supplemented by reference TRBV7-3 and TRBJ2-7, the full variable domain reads GAGVSQTPSNKVTEKGKYVELRCDPISGHTALYWYRQSLGQGPEFLIYFQGTGAADDSGLPNDRFFAVRPEGSVSTLKIQRTERGDSAVYLCASSLSGGAGQYFGPGTRLTVT.

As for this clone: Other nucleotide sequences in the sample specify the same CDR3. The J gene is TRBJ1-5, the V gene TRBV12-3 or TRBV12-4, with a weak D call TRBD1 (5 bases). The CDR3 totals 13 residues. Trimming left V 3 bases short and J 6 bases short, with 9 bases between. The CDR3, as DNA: TGTGCCAGCAGTTTGACGGGGGGTCAGCCCCAGCATTTT. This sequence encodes CASSLTGGQPQHF.

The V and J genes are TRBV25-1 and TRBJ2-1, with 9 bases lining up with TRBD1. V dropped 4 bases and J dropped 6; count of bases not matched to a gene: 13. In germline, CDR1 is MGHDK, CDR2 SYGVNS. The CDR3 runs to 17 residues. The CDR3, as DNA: TGTGCCAGCAGTGGTACCCCGGGACAGGGTTTTTCCAATGAGCAGTTCTTC. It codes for CASSGTPGQGFSNEQFF. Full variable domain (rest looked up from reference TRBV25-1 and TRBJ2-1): EADIYQTPRYLVIGTGKKITLECSQTMGHDKMYWYQQDPGMELHLIHYSYGVNSTEKGDLSSESTVSRIRTEHFPLTLESARPSHTSQYLCASSGTPGQGFSNEQFFGPGTRLTVL.

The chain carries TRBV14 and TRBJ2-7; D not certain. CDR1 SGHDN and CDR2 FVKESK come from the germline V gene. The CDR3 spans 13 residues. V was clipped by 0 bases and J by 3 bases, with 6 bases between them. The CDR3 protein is CASSQDRNYEQYF. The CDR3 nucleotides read TGTGCCAGCAGCCAAGACAGGAACTACGAGCAGTACTTC.

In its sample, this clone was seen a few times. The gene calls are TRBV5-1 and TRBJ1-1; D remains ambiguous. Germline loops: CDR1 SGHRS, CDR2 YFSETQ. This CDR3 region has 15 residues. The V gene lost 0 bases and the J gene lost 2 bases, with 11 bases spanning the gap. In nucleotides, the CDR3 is TGCGCCAGCAGCTTGGGGCACGGGTTAAACACTGAAGCTTTCTTT. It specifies CASSLGHGLNTEAFF.

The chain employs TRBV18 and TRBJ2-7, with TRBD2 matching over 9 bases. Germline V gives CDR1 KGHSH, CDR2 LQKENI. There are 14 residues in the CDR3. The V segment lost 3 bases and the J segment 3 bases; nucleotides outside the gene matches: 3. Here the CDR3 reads CASSPLAGHYEQYF. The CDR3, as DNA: TGTGCCAGCTCACCCCTAGCGGGACACTACGAGCAGTACTTC.

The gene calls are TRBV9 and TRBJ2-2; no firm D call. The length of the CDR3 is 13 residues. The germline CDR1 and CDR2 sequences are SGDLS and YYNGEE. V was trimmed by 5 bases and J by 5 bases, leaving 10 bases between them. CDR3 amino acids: CASSVQMTGELFF. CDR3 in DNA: TGTGCCAGCAGTGTACAGATGACCGGGGAGCTGTTTTTT. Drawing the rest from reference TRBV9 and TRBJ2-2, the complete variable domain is DSGVTQTPKHLITATGQRVTLRCSPRSGDLSVYWYQQSLDQGLQFLIQYYNGEERAKGNILERFSAQQFPDLHSELNLSSLELGDSALYFCASSVQMTGELFFGEGSRLTVL.

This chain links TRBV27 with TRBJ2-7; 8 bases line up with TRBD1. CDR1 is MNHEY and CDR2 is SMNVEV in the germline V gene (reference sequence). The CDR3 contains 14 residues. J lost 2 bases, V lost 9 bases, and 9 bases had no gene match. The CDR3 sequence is CASRGQGGPYEQYF. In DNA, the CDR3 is TGTGCCAGTCGCGGACAGGGAGGACCCTACGAGCAGTACTTC.

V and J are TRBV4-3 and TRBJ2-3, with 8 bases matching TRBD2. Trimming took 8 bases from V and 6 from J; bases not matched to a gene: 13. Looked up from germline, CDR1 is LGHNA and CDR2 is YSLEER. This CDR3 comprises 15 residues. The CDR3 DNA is TGCGCCAGCTCTCCGGCGGCCGGGGGGGTGGATACGCAGTATTTT. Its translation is CASSPAAGGVDTQYF.

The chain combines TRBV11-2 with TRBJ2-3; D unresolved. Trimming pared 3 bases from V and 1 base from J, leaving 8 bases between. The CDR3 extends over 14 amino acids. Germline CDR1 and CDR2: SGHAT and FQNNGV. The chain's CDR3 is CASSFTRRTDTQYF. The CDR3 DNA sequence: TGTGCCAGCAGCTTTACACGTCGCACAGATACGCAGTATTTT.

In DNA form, the CDR3 reads TGTGCCAGCAGCCCGTGGCATGGTACGGGAGTCCCCAATGAGCAGTTCTTC. Protein: CASSPWHGTGVPNEQFF. The rearrangement uses TRBV5-6 and TRBJ2-1; maybe TRBD2 (6 bases). This CDR3 spans 17 amino acids. The germline gives CDR1 SGHDT, CDR2 YYEEEE. V was clipped by 4 bases and J by 6 bases, with 23 bases between them.

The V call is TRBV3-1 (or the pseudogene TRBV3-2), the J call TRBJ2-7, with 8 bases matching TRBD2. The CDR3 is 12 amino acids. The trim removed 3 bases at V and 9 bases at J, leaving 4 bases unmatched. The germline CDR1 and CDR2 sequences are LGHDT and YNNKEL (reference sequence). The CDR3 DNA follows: TGTGCCAGCAGCCAGAGCGGGAGCTGGCAGTACTTC. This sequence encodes CASSQSGSWQYF.